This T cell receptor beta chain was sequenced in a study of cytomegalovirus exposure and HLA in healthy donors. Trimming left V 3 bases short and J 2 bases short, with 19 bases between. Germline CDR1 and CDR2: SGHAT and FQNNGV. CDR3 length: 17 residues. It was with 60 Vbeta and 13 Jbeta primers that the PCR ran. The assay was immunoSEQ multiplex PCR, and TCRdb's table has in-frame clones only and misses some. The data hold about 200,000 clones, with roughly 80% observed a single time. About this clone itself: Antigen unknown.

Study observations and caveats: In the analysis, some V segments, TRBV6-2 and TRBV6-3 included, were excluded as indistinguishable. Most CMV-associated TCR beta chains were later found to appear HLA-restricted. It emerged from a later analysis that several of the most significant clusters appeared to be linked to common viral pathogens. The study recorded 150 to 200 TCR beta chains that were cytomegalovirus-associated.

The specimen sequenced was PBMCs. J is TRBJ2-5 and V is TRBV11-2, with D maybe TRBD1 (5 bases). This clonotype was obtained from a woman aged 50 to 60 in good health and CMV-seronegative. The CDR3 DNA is TGTGCCAGCAGCTTGGGGCATTCAGGGAACCGGCAAGAGACCCAGTACTTC. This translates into CASSLGHSGNRQETQYF.